The clone carrying this T cell receptor beta chain appeared once. Its antigen is unknown. This CDR3 spans 13 amino acids. The V and J ends lost 5 bases and 4 bases respectively, with 11 bases between them. In germline, CDR1 is SGHVS, CDR2 FQNEAQ. What was sequenced were expressed TCRB transcripts, since all of the isolated RNA had been reverse transcribed. Naive, central memory and regulatory T cell samples came to a mean of approximately 4 million reads. Sequenced by immunoSEQ multiplex PCR; TCRdb stores in-frame clones only, minus some. The sample comprises about 340,000 clones, about a tenth of which are singletons, and roughly 0.99% rests with the top ten. The data stem from a study of beta chain features in type 1 diabetes. General study results and limits: Lower insertion and higher deletion counts appeared at VDJ junctions in type 1 diabetes patients. Type 1 diabetes patients had moderately but significantly shorter TCRB CDR3s in all four CD4+ subsets. Any HLA-type effect on TCRB rearrangement remained unresolved here.

The sequence was obtained from a man under 40 with type 1 diabetes. Sequencing was performed on central memory CD4+ T cells from blood. The J gene is TRBJ1-1, the V gene TRBV7-8; tentative D call: TRBD1 (5 bases). CDR3 sequence (DNA): TGTGCCAGCAGCCTGGGACTCGCCACTGAAGCTTTCTTT. Encoded protein: CASSLGLATEAFF.